This TCR beta chain derives from a study of Ad26.COV2.S vaccination and SARS-CoV-2 variants. The data were produced by immunoSEQ multiplex PCR, yet TCRdb's version contains in-frame clones alone and is incomplete. The repertoire holds 300,000 to 350,000 clones, with approximately 86% as singletons. Germline CDR1 is SEHNR and CDR2 is FQNEAQ (reference sequence). The CDR3 consists of 15 residues. The ends lost 3 bases at V and 4 bases at J; junction bases unmatched: 6. Regarding treatment: around 19 received Ad26.COV2.S at low or high dose, single or two shots; roughly 5 received placebo; per-sample allocation not given. Day 63 after the first injection of vaccine or placebo was the sampling time. This adult donor, from Boston, was 18-55 years old.

The receptor's source is a person between 18 and 60 years old who received the Ad26.COV2.S COVID-19 vaccine or a placebo. The chain has TRBV7-9 and TRBJ2-1, with 7 bases aligning to TRBD2. The starting material was peripheral blood, obtained in a trial of Ad26.COV2.S vaccine versus placebo. In nucleotides, the CDR3 is TGTGCCAGCAGCTTTACAATCGGGGGGTACAATGAGCAGTTCTTC. This encodes CASSFTIGGYNEQFF.